This T cell receptor (beta chain) appears in the sequencing data of a study of T cell responses to AZD1222 COVID-19 vaccine. Sequenced by immunoSEQ multiplex PCR; TCRdb stores in-frame clones only, minus some. The sample consists of over 90,000 clones, about 88% of them appearing once. Per the germline V gene, CDR1 is MNHEY and CDR2 is SVGEGT. The CDR3 length is 15 residues. The junction had 9 bases not matched to a gene; V was cut back by 4 bases and J by 9 bases. The sample in question was peripheral blood, obtained on day 0 of AZD1222 vaccination. The V and J genes are TRBV6-2 or TRBV6-3 and TRBJ1-6; TRBD1 agrees at 7 bases. The sequence derives from an adult in good health. CDR3 protein: CASSSATGDSSPLHF. The CDR3 DNA follows: TGTGCCAGCAGTTCCGCTACAGGGGACAGTTCACCCCTCCACTTT.